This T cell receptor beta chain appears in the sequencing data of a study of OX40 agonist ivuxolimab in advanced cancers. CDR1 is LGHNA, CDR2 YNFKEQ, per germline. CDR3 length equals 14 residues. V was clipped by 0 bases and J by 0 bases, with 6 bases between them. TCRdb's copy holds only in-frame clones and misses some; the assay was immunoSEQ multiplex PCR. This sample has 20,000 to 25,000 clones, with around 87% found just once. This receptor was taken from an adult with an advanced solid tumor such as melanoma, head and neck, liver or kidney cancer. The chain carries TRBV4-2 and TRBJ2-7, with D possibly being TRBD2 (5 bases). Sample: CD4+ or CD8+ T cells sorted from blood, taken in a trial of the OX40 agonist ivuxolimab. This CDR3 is CASSQDGNSYEQYF. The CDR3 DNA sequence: TGTGCCAGCAGCCAAGACGGGAACTCCTACGAGCAGTACTTC.